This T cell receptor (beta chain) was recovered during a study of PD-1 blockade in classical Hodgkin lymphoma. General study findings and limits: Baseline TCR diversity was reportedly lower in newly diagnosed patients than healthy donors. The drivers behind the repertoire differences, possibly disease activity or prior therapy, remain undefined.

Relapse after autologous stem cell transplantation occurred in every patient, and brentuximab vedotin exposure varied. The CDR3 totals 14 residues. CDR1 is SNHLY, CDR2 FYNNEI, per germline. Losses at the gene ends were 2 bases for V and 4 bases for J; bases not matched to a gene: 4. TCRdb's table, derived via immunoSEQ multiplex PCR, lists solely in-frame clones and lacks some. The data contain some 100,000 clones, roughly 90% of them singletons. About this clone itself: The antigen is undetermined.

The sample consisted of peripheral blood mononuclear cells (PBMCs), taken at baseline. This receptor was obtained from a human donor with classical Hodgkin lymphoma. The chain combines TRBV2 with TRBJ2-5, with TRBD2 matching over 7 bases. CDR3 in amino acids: CASSERGGIETQYF. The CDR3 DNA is TGTGCCAGCAGTGAACGCGGGGGAATAGAGACCCAGTACTTC.